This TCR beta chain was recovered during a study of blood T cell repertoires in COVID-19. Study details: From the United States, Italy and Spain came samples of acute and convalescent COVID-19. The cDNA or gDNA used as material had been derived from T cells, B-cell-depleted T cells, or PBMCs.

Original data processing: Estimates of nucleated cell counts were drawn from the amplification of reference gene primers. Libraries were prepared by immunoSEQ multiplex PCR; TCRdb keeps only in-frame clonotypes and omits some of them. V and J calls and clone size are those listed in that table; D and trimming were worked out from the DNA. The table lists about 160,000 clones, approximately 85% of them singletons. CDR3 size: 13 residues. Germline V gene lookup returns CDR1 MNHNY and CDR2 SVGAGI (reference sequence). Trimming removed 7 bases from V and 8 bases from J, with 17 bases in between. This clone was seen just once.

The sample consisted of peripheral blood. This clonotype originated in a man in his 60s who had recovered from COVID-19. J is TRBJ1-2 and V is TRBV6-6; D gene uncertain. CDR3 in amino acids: CASTTSQPGGYTF. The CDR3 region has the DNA TGTGCCAGCACCACGAGTCAGCCGGGGGGCTACACCTTC.